These 26 T cell receptor beta chains came from one sample sequenced in a study of blood T cell repertoires in COVID-19. Libraries were prepared by immunoSEQ multiplex PCR; TCRdb keeps only in-frame clonotypes and omits some of them. There are over 200,000 clones in the sample; 88% occur only once, and approximately 2.3% lies in the top ten. The sample consisted of PBMCs or T cells enriched from blood (not recorded which). These receptors all stem from a woman aged 35 to 49 with acute COVID-19.

V and J are TRBV7-2 and TRBJ2-3; 11 bases fit TRBD2. The ends lost 5 bases at V and 12 bases at J; junction bases unmatched: 10. Looked up from germline, CDR1 is SGHTA and CDR2 is FQGNSA. The CDR3 contains 14 residues. The CDR3: CASSPGLAGIKQYF. The CDR3 DNA follows: TGTGCCAGCAGCCCAGGACTAGCGGGCATAAAACAGTATTTT.

This clone was detected only a few times. The chain uses TRBV15 and TRBJ1-1; the match to TRBD1 covers 7 bases. This CDR3 region has 15 residues. V lost 4 bases, J lost 1 base, and 6 bases stayed unmatched. The germline V gene encodes CDR1 LNHNV and CDR2 YYDKDF (reference sequence). Here the CDR3 reads CATSNRDSGNTEAFF. DNA for the CDR3: TGTGCCACCAGCAATCGGGACAGCGGGAACACTGAAGCTTTCTTT. Full variable domain (rest looked up from reference TRBV15 and TRBJ1-1): DAMVIQNPRYQVTQFGKPVTLSCSQTLNHNVMYWYQQKSSQAPKLLFHYYDKDFNNEADTPDNFQSRRPNTSFCFLDIRSPGLGDTAMYLCATSNRDSGNTEAFFGQGTRLTVV.

V usage is TRBV7-9 and J usage is TRBJ2-6; no clear D. V gave up 3 bases and J gave up 0 bases, with 3 bases separating them. This CDR3 spans 14 amino acids. Germline V gene sequence: CDR1 SEHNR, CDR2 FQNEAQ (reference sequence). CDR3 bases: TGTGCCAGCAGCTTGGCCTCTGGGGCCAACGTCCTGACTTTC. It encodes CASSLASGANVLTF.

This chain links TRBV29-1 with TRBJ2-1, with 7 bases that match TRBD1. Trimming took 8 bases from V and 4 from J; bases not matched to a gene: 5. The CDR3 loop spans 12 amino acids. CDR1 is SQVTM and CDR2 is ANQGSEA in the germline V gene. The CDR3 here is CSPFRGYNEQFF. DNA for the CDR3: TGCAGCCCCTTCAGGGGGTACAATGAGCAGTTCTTC.

The chain employs TRBV19 and TRBJ2-7; 7 positions match TRBD2. The CDR3 covers 12 residues. Germline CDR1 reads LNHDA; CDR2 reads SQIVND (reference sequence). Trimming cost V 4 bases and J 3 bases; bases outside gene matches: 0. CDR3 region: CASSRDYYEQYF. The CDR3 DNA is TGTGCCAGTAGTAGGGACTACTACGAGCAGTACTTC.

The J gene is TRBJ1-5, the V gene TRBV19; D remains unclear. Looked up from germline, CDR1 is LNHDA and CDR2 is SQIVND (reference sequence). V lost 7 bases and J lost 3, with 10 bases in between. This CDR3 spans 13 amino acids. CDR3 sequence reads: CASTGVDNQPQHF. In nucleotides, the CDR3 is TGTGCCAGTACCGGGGTGGACAATCAGCCCCAGCATTTT.

V gene TRBV11-3 combines with J gene TRBJ2-5, with a tentative D call TRBD1 (6 bases). The CDR3 extends over 16 amino acids. The V end lost 5 bases, the J end lost 5 bases, and 21 bases lay between the germline ends. Germline V lookup: CDR1 SGHNT, CDR2 YENEEA. CDR3 DNA sequence: TGTGCCAGCAGCCTTGGGACATTGGCTGGGTCGGAGACCCAGTACTTC. It yields the protein CASSLGTLAGSETQYF.

The rearrangement joins TRBV7-2 to TRBJ1-5, with TRBD1 as a possible D gene (5 bases). V lost 3 bases and J 2 bases, leaving 11 bases between the germline ends. Germline CDR1 SGHTA, CDR2 FQGNSA. This CDR3 has 15 residues. The CDR3 region has the DNA TGTGCCAGCAGCTTGGGTGGGGCGGGCAATCAGCCCCAGCATTTT. Translation gives CASSLGGAGNQPQHF.

The chain is built from TRBV2 and TRBJ1-2; perhaps TRBD1 as D (5 bases). Trimming cost V 5 bases and J 0 bases, with 13 bases left between them. Per germline, CDR1 SNHLY and CDR2 FYNNEI. The CDR3 length is 15 residues. For the CDR3, the DNA is TGTGCCAGCAGTCTTGACAGACTCCCTAACTATGGCTACACCTTC. This encodes CASSLDRLPNYGYTF.

The chain has TRBV6-5 and TRBJ2-1; TRBD2 might be the D (7 bases). V lost 0 bases and J lost 7, with 10 bases in between. The CDR3 runs 14 residues. The germline V gene encodes CDR1 MNHEY and CDR2 SVGAGI. The DNA of the CDR3 is TGTGCCAGCAGTTACTCGGGGGGGCCTAATGAGCAGTTCTTC. This encodes CASSYSGGPNEQFF.

This chain joins TRBV25-1 and TRBJ1-2; 7 nucleotides line up with TRBD1. The CDR3 loop spans 13 amino acids. The junction had 7 bases not matched to a gene; V was cut back by 6 bases and J by 6 bases. The germline V gene has CDR1 MGHDK and CDR2 SYGVNS. The CDR3 DNA follows: TGTGCCAGCAGCGCAGGGGGGATCCATGGCTACACCTTC. It encodes CASSAGGIHGYTF.

The rearrangement uses TRBV6-5 and TRBJ2-7; D remains ambiguous. Trimming cost V 4 bases and J 6 bases, with 16 bases left between them. The CDR3 length is 14 residues. Germline V gene data show CDR1 as MNHEY and CDR2 as SVGAGI. The CDR3 nucleotides read TGTGCCAGCAGTTCTCCATCCCTGAGGTCCGAGCAGTACTTC. This gives the protein CASSSPSLRSEQYF.

The chain combines TRBV7-2 with TRBJ1-2, with TRBD1 matching 8 bases. The junction had 12 bases not matched to a gene; V was cut back by 5 bases and J by 4 bases. The CDR3 has 16 residues. The germline CDR1 and CDR2 sequences are SGHTA and FQGNSA. The CDR3 region has the DNA TGTGCCAGCAGCGCGTCCCAAGCCAGGGGGCCCTATGGCTACACCTTC. It codes for CASSASQARGPYGYTF.

This sequence joins TRBV27 and TRBJ1-2, with 9 bases lining up with TRBD1. CDR3 length: 16 amino acids. Germline V gene data show CDR1 as MNHEY and CDR2 as SMNVEV (reference sequence). V trimming: 3 bases; J trimming: 2 bases; junction bases outside the gene matches: 7. The CDR3 here is CASSFFSDRGNYGYTF. CDR3 DNA sequence: TGTGCCAGCAGTTTTTTTTCGGACAGGGGAAACTATGGCTACACCTTC.

The rearrangement uses TRBV7-8 and TRBJ1-4; D is possibly TRBD1 (5 bases). Germline lookup yields CDR1 SGHVS and CDR2 FQNEAQ. Trimming shortened V by 5 bases and J by 3 bases, and 16 bases separated the two germline ends. The CDR3 runs to 16 residues. The chain's CDR3 is CASSVQAGWANEKLFF. The CDR3 DNA is TGTGCCAGCAGCGTCCAGGCAGGGTGGGCTAATGAAAAACTGTTTTTT.

V and J are TRBV4-3 and TRBJ2-1; D may be TRBD2 (5 bases). The germline V gene has CDR1 LGHNA and CDR2 YSLEER. The CDR3 consists of 16 residues. Trimming removed 1 base from V and 8 bases from J, with 18 bases in between. CDR3 DNA sequence: TGCGCCAGCAGCCAAGCCCCGGGCCCCGGGGAATATGAGCAGTTCTTC. Its protein product is CASSQAPGPGEYEQFF.

This clone was observed once. J is TRBJ2-3 and V is TRBV11-2, with a tentative D call TRBD1 (5 bases). There are 14 residues in the CDR3. Per the germline V gene, CDR1 is SGHAT and CDR2 is FQNNGV. V lost 0 bases, J lost 9 bases, and 13 bases lay in between. The CDR3 DNA reads as TGTGCCAGCAGCTTAGATACCCCCCAGGGAACGCAGTATTTT. Residues: CASSLDTPQGTQYF.

The chain has TRBV10-1 and TRBJ2-2; no clear D. Germline V lookup: CDR1 WNHNN, CDR2 SYGVQD (reference sequence). The length of the CDR3 is 14 residues. The germline V and J ends were trimmed by 5 bases and 5 bases, with 12 bases remaining between them. The CDR3 here is CASSPSYGTGELFF. CDR3 bases: TGCGCCAGCAGTCCTAGTTATGGGACCGGGGAGCTGTTTTTT.

This clone has a single count. The gene calls are TRBV27 and TRBJ2-3; 8 bases match TRBD2. V gave up 4 bases and J gave up 1 base; unmatched junction bases: 7. This CDR3 contains 16 residues. Looked up from germline, CDR1 is MNHEY and CDR2 is SMNVEV (reference sequence). CDR3 sequence reads: CASSSPMREGTDTQYF. The DNA for the CDR3 is TGTGCCAGCAGTTCCCCCATGCGGGAGGGCACAGATACGCAGTATTTT.

V is TRBV27 and J is TRBJ2-1; 9 nucleotides agree with TRBD2. The ends lost 6 bases at V and 8 bases at J; junction bases unmatched: 8. The CDR3 length is 14 residues. Germline assignment: CDR1 MNHEY and CDR2 SMNVEV (reference sequence). CDR3 region: CASRRLAGFDEQFF. CDR3 coding DNA: TGTGCCAGCAGAAGGCTAGCGGGATTCGATGAGCAGTTCTTC.

This chain links TRBV7-9 with TRBJ2-5; 8 nucleotides align to TRBD2. The germline gives CDR1 SEHNR, CDR2 FQNEAQ (reference sequence). This CDR3 has 18 amino acids. Losses at the gene ends were 5 bases for V and 4 bases for J; bases not matched to a gene: 18. CDR3 DNA sequence: TGTGCCAGCAGCCCACCCTGGAGACTAGCGCGAAGGACAGAGACCCAGTACTTC. Encoded protein: CASSPPWRLARRTETQYF.

The rearrangement joins TRBV18 to TRBJ1-5; perhaps TRBD1 as D (6 bases). This CDR3 is built from 16 residues. Trimming removed 4 bases from V and 0 bases from J, with 13 bases in between. Germline loops: CDR1 KGHSH, CDR2 LQKENI. Written as DNA, the CDR3 is TGTGCCAGCTCACTCAGGGGTCAGGATAGCAATCAGCCCCAGCATTTT. This gives the protein CASSLRGQDSNQPQHF.

The rearrangement links TRBV3-1 (or the pseudogene TRBV3-2) to TRBJ1-6; TRBD1 agrees at 9 bases. CDR1 LGHDT and CDR2 YNNKEL come from the germline V gene (reference sequence). With 3 bases clipped from V and 10 bases from J, the junction kept 7 bases outside the gene matches. This CDR3 has 15 amino acids. The CDR3 spells CASSQKQGARSPLHF. The CDR3, as DNA: TGTGCCAGCAGCCAGAAACAGGGGGCGAGATCACCCCTCCACTTT.

V gene TRBV19 combines with J gene TRBJ1-5; maybe TRBD1 (6 bases). CDR1 and CDR2 (germline): LNHDA, SQIVND (reference sequence). This CDR3 has 17 amino acids. The V and J ends lost 5 bases and 6 bases respectively, with 23 bases between them. In DNA form, the CDR3 reads TGTGCCAGTAGTTCCCGGGGGGGGCGATCATCGAGTCAGCCCCAGCATTTT. Residues: CASSSRGGRSSSQPQHF.

The chain couples TRBV3-1 (or the pseudogene TRBV3-2) to TRBJ2-1; D gene ambiguous. Looked up from germline, CDR1 is LGHDT and CDR2 is YNNKEL (reference sequence). With 0 bases removed from V and 6 bases from J, the gap between germline ends came to 12 bases. The CDR3 spans 15 residues. This chain's CDR3 is CASSQDSAATNEQFF. The DNA of the CDR3 is TGTGCCAGCAGCCAAGATTCGGCGGCAACCAATGAGCAGTTCTTC.

This clone came up a few times. The chain combines TRBV12-3 or TRBV12-4 with TRBJ1-3; the D is unclear. The V end lost 5 bases, the J end lost 7 bases, and 9 bases lay between the germline ends. The CDR3 runs to 12 residues. CDR3 bases: TGTGCCAGCAGTAGGGAGGAGAACACCATATATTTT. Translated, it gives CASSREENTIYF.